This is a list of T cell receptor beta chains from one sample in a study of cytomegalovirus exposure and HLA in healthy donors. The method was immunoSEQ multiplex PCR; TCRdb's version includes in-frame clones alone and lacks a portion of them. The sample shows fewer than 250,000 clones, approximately 88% of them seen only once. The specimen sequenced was PBMCs. These receptors all come from a woman in her twenties or thirties in good health and CMV-seropositive. CDR3s include the opening cysteine and the closing phenylalanine or tryptophan. D genes are given only for firm matches. Size tells how often a clone was seen (once, few, many) or the class of an expanded clone, and some rows leave it out.

j_call,d_call,v_call,clone_size,cdr3_aa,cdr3_nt
TRBJ1-1,TRBD1,TRBV5-1,once,CASSLARAGGTEAFF,TGCGCCAGCAGCTTGGCCAGGGCAGGGGGCACTGAAGCTTTCTTT
TRBJ2-5,TRBD2,TRBV13,.,CASSTLTSGLQETQYF,TGTGCCAGCAGCACTCTGACTAGCGGCCTCCAAGAGACCCAGTACTTC
TRBJ1-1,.,TRBV4-1,.,CASSRLRGEVQVTFF,TGCGCCAGCAGCCGACTGAGAGGGGAGGTTCAGGTGACTTTCTTT
TRBJ2-3,.,TRBV4-3,.,CASSGGWPPEIGTQYF,TGCGCCAGCAGCGGGGGTTGGCCCCCAGAGATAGGTACGCAGTATTTT
TRBJ2-7,.,TRBV4-3,.,CASSQDKRLLDYEQYF,TGCGCCAGCAGCCAAGATAAGCGACTCTTAGACTACGAGCAGTACTTC
TRBJ2-7,TRBD1,TRBV15,.,CATSRTVSGTGGHEQYF,TGTGCCACCAGCAGGACGGTATCCGGGACAGGGGGCCACGAGCAGTACTTC
TRBJ1-1,.,TRBV30,few,CAWDKQVNTEAFF,TGTGCCTGGGACAAACAGGTGAACACTGAAGCTTTCTTT
TRBJ2-1,.,TRBV7-9,.,CASSWGNNEQFF,TGTGCCAGCAGCTGGGGGAACAATGAGCAGTTCTTC
TRBJ2-3,TRBD2,TRBV4-2,.,CASSQELAGGTDTQYF,TGTGCCAGCAGCCAAGAACTAGCGGGAGGCACAGATACGCAGTATTTT
TRBJ2-7,.,TRBV6-1,.,CASRRAPEQYF,TGTGCCAGCAGGCGGGCTCCCGAGCAGTACTTC
TRBJ2-7,.,TRBV7-2,once,CASSLEAGETYEQYF,TGTGCCAGCAGCTTAGAGGCAGGGGAGACCTACGAGCAGTACTTC
TRBJ1-5,.,TRBV5-1,.,CASSLGSGEPQHF,TGCGCCAGCAGCTTGGGGAGCGGGGAGCCCCAGCATTTT
TRBJ1-1,TRBD1,TRBV5-1,.,CASSQDRQTEAFF,TGCGCCAGCAGCCAGGACAGGCAAACTGAAGCTTTCTTT
TRBJ2-7,.,TRBV18,.,CASSPGTETYEQYF,TGTGCCAGCTCCCCAGGTACAGAAACTTACGAGCAGTACTTC
TRBJ1-1,TRBD1,TRBV9,.,CASSVLTGGAGFQAFF,TGTGCCAGCAGCGTATTAACAGGGGGCGCAGGGTTTCAAGCTTTCTTT
TRBJ2-2,.,TRBV9,once,CASSAAKGPGTGELFF,TGTGCCAGCAGCGCAGCAAAGGGACCGGGCACCGGGGAGCTGTTTTTT
TRBJ2-5,.,TRBV19,few,CASSINQGLQETQYF,TGTGCCAGTAGTATCAATCAGGGCCTACAAGAGACCCAGTACTTC
TRBJ1-5,.,TRBV5-6,.,CASSLARVSQPQHF,TGTGCCAGCAGCTTGGCTCGGGTTAGTCAGCCCCAGCATTTT
TRBJ2-5,TRBD1,TRBV19,.,CASSRGQAVQETQYF,TGTGCCAGTAGTCGGGGACAGGCCGTCCAAGAGACCCAGTACTTC
TRBJ2-7,TRBD1,TRBV29-1,.,CSVGPDRAGEQYF,TGCAGCGTTGGGCCGGACAGGGCTGGCGAGCAGTACTTC
TRBJ2-3,.,TRBV10-1,.,CASSESSTGPLDTQYF,TGCGCCAGCAGTGAGTCAAGTACAGGGCCTTTAGATACGCAGTATTTT
TRBJ2-5,TRBD2,TRBV6-1,.,CASTKGLAREETQYF,TGTGCCAGCACCAAGGGACTAGCGAGAGAAGAGACCCAGTACTTC
TRBJ1-2,.,TRBV11-3,.,CASSLGGRDGGLYYGYTF,TGTGCCAGCAGCTTAGGCGGCAGGGATGGAGGCCTCTACTATGGCTACACCTTC
TRBJ2-1,.,TRBV30,.,CAWKDSSYNEQFF,TGTGCCTGGAAGGACAGTTCCTACAATGAGCAGTTCTTC
TRBJ1-1,.,TRBV27,.,CASRGNPNTEAFF,TGTGCCAGTCGGGGCAACCCGAACACTGAAGCTTTCTTT
TRBJ2-5,TRBD2,TRBV18,.,CASSPRAGGQETQYF,TGTGCCAGCTCACCACGAGCGGGAGGGCAAGAGACCCAGTACTTC
TRBJ1-5,TRBD1,TRBV29-1,.,CRFYGTDSNQPQHF,TGCAGATTTTACGGGACAGATAGCAATCAGCCCCAGCATTTT
TRBJ1-1,.,TRBV29-1,.,CSVDVQLNTEAFF,TGCAGCGTTGATGTGCAGTTGAACACTGAAGCTTTCTTT
TRBJ1-1,.,TRBV7-9,.,CASSPQGRTEAFF,TGTGCCAGCAGCCCACAGGGACGGACTGAAGCTTTCTTT
TRBJ1-4,TRBD1,TRBV27,.,CASSAGGTGYEKLFF,TGTGCCAGCAGTGCCGGTGGGACAGGGTATGAAAAACTGTTTTTT